One T cell receptor (beta chain) is described in this entry. What antigen it recognizes has not been identified. No qualities accompany the bases; no much larger clone lies one base away. The label giving this sample's time point can be read as: about 28 days (+/-7) after the second vaccine dose. AZD1222 recipients given second doses at about 4 weeks or at about 12 weeks were pooled, since spike-specific TCR depth and breadth were not found to differ between the two schedules. Vaccinee samples came from UK trials COV001 and COV002, including a single-blind randomized controlled phase 2/3 trial of AZD1222 (ChAdOx1 nCoV-19) in healthy adults. For TCRbeta chain sequencing, PBMC samples from trial participants were taken at day 0 and at day 28 after the second dose. The CDR3 regions of human TCRbeta chains were analyzed by immunosequencing. The source study handled its data this way. Repertoire TCRs were checked for matches against a reference library of SARS-CoV-2-specific TCRs that had been generated using the MIRA antigen-specificity platform. Breadth meant the fraction of unique TCRs that were SARS-CoV-2-associated, whereas depth meant the fraction of total T cells that were SARS-CoV-2-associated. Using the MIRA data, each spike-specific TCR was assigned both to the spike region to which the TCR was reactive and to a CD4 or CD8 class. Log10-transformed breadth and depth values were compared by one-way ANOVA with Sidak's multiple comparisons tests. Drawn from immuneACCESS, this table holds only the in-frame rearrangements with V and J called that TCRdb kept. Clones are partly lost; checked studies trace under half to an unresolved V gene and leave the rest unexplained. From that table come the V and J calls and clone size; the DNA was used to work out D and trimming. The sample yields tens of thousands of clones; 88% were counted once. Together, the top ten hold less than 9% of the sample.

This sample was included in a study of T cell responses to AZD1222 COVID-19 vaccine (dated by TCRdb to the early 2020s). Regarding the complete study: A total of just over 230 trial participants underwent TCR sequencing, of whom 200 to 220 received two doses of AZD1222 and about 25 received two doses of the MenACWY control vaccine. Trial participants were enrolled into age subgroups of 18-55, 56-69 and 70-plus years, which contained approximately 150, 28 and 58 TCR-sequenced participants, respectively. Overall results and qualifications from the work: Participants were mostly white British, with more females than males. The authors suggested clonal diversity may have been underestimated. The vaccine-associated CD4 TCRs covered the entire spike protein, and the dominant responses fell in regions 160-218 and 743-854. After two AZD1222 doses, spike-specific TCR breadth and depth were significantly higher than at day 0 and than in MenACWY recipients. Conclusions about previously exposed vaccinees are limited because only six or seven AZD1222 recipients were SARS-CoV-2 seropositive at baseline. No day 14 peak-response samples were available, so repertoires were characterized only after the peak T cell response. In the small 56-69-year group, the increase in depth fell short of significance, most likely because of low power. Reportedly, close to half of the unique spike-specific TCRs recognized epitopes lying outside the regions that are mutated in the B.1.351 and B.1.1.7 variants.

The germline V gene supplies CDR1 SGHVS and CDR2 FNYEAQ. The CDR3 covers 14 residues, taking in both the cysteine and the phenylalanine. The kept DNA is CDR3 alone, 42 bases in frame from the first base. The V end loses 5 bases and the J end loses 5 bases, and a stretch of 15 bases separates them. The sequence is built from TRBV7-6 and TRBJ1-1; a confident D gene designation cannot be given. The material was peripheral blood, obtained 28 days after the second AZD1222 dose. The source is an adult who received the AZD1222 COVID-19 vaccine. In nucleotide form, the sequence is TGTGCCAGCAGCGAGACTCCCGGCCCGACTGAAGCTTTCTTT. Its amino acids are CASSETPGPTEAFF.